This TCR beta chain was observed in a study of tumor and adjacent non-tumor tissue in lung cancer. In the study overall: The patients, approximately 9 men and roughly 5 women, were roughly 30 to 80 with stage I to III disease.

In its sample, this clonotype ranks as medium-sized. The library came from three nested PCR rounds adapted from ARM-PCR protocols. One entry per CDR3 protein results from TCRdb running MiXCR on the multiplex PCR reads. Of more than 120,000 distinct CDR3 sequences in the sample, approximately 66% were seen once. RNA was extracted from bulk tissue without any cell sorting. There are 15 residues in the CDR3. Trimming at V came to 5 bases and at J to 9 bases, leaving 10 bases not matched to a gene. The germline CDR1 and CDR2 sequences are DFQATT and SNEGSKA (reference sequence). The chain links TRBV20-1 to TRBJ2-1; TRBD2 agrees at 13 bases. Sequenced material: lung tumor tissue. This clonotype was sampled from a man in his fifties or sixties with small cell lung cancer. CDR3 protein: CSALPTSGRIGEQFF. The CDR3 DNA follows: TGCAGTGCTCTTCCGACTAGCGGGAGGATCGGTGAGCAGTTCTTC.